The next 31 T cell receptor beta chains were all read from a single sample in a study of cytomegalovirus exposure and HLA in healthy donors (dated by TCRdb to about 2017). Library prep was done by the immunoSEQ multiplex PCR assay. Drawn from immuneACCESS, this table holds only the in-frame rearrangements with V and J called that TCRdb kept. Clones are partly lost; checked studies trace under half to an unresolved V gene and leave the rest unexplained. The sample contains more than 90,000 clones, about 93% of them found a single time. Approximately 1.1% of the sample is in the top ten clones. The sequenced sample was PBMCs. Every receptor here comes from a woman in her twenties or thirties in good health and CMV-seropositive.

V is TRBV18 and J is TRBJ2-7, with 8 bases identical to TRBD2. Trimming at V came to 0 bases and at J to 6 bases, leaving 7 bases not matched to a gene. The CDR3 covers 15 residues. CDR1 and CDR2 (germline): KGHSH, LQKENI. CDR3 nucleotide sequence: TGTGCCAGCTCACCACCAACGGGGGGGGTAGTCGAGCAGTACTTC. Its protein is CASSPPTGGVVEQYF.

CDR3 loop: CASSQDIEDYEQYF. In DNA form, the CDR3 reads TGCGCCAGCAGCCAAGATATAGAGGACTACGAGCAGTACTTC. The V gene is TRBV4-3, the J gene TRBJ2-7; D gene ambiguous. CDR1 and CDR2 from the germline V gene are LGHNA and YSLEER. Trimming removed 0 bases at V and 3 bases at J, with 9 bases between. This CDR3 spans 14 amino acids.

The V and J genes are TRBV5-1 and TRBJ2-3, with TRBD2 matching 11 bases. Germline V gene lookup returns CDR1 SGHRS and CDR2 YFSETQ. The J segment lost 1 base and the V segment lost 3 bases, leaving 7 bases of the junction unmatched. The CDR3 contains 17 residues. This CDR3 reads CASSSIPTSGGTDTQYF. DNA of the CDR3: TGCGCCAGCAGCTCCATACCGACTAGCGGGGGCACAGATACGCAGTATTTT.

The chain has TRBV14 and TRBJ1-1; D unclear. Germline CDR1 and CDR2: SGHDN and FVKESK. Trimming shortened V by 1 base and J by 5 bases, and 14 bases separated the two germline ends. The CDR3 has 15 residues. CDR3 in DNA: TGTGCCAGCAGCCAAGGGGGTCGGGGTCCAACTGAAGCTTTCTTT. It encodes CASSQGGRGPTEAFF.

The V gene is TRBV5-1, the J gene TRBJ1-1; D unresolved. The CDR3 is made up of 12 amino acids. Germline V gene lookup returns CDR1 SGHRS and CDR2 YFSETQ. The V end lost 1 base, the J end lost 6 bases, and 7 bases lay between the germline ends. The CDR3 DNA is TGCGCCAGCAGCTTGACCGGGGCTGAAGCTTTCTTT. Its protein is CASSLTGAEAFF. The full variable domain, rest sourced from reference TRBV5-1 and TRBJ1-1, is KAGVTQTPRYLIKTRGQQVTLSCSPISGHRSVSWYQQTPGQGLQFLFEYFSETQRNKGNFPGRFSGRQFSNSRSEMNVSTLELGDSALYLCASSLTGAEAFFGQGTRLTVV.

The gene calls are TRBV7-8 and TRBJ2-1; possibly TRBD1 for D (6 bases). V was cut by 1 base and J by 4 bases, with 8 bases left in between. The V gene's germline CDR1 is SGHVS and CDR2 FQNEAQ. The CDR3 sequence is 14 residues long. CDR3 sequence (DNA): TGTGCCAGCAGCTTAGGTGGGACATACAATGAGCAGTTCTTC. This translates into CASSLGGTYNEQFF.

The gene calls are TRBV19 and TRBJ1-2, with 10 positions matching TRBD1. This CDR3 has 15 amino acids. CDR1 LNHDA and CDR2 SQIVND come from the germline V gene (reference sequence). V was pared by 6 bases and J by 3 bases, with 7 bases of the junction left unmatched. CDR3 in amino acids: CASRKKGTGDYGYTF. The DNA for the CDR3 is TGTGCCAGTAGAAAAAAGGGGACAGGGGACTATGGCTACACCTTC.

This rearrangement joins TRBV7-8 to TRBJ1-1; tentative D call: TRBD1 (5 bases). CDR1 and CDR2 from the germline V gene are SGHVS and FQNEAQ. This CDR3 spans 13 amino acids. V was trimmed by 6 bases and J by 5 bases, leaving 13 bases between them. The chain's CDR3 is CASSIGGRTEAFF. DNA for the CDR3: TGTGCCAGCAGTATCGGGGGTCGGACTGAAGCTTTCTTT.

CDR3 coding DNA: TGTGCCAGTAGTATGGGACTAGCGGGAGGGCCGAGCTCCTACAATGAGCAGTTCTTC. It codes for CASSMGLAGGPSSYNEQFF. The chain recombines TRBV19 with TRBJ2-1, with 16 bases fitting TRBD2. With 3 bases clipped from V and 0 bases from J, the junction kept 5 bases outside the gene matches. CDR1 is LNHDA, CDR2 SQIVND, per germline (reference sequence). The CDR3 spans 19 residues.

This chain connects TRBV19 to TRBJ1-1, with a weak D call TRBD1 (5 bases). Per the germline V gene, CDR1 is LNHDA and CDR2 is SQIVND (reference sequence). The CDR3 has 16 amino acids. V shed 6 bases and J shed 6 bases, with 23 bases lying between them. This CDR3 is CASSTSWEGRGPEAFF. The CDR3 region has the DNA TGTGCCAGTAGCACATCATGGGAGGGGCGGGGACCTGAAGCTTTCTTT.

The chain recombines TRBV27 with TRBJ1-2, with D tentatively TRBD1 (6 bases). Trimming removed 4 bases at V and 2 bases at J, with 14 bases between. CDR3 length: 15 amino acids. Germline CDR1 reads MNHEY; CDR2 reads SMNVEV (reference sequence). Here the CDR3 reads CASSWSAGANYGYTF. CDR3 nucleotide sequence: TGTGCCAGCAGTTGGAGTGCAGGGGCCAACTATGGCTACACCTTC.

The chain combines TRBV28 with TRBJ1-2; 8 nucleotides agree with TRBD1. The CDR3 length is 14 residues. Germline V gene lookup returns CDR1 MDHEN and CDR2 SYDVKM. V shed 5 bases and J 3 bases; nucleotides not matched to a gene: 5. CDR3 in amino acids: CASSLTGEYYGYTF. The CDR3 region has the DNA TGTGCCAGCAGTCTGACAGGGGAGTACTATGGCTACACCTTC.

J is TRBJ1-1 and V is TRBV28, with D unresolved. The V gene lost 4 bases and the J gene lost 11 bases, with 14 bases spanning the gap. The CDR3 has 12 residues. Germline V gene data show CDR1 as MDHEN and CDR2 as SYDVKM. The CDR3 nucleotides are TGTGCCAGCAGTTCGGGATCACTCGGGGCTTTCTTT. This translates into CASSSGSLGAFF.

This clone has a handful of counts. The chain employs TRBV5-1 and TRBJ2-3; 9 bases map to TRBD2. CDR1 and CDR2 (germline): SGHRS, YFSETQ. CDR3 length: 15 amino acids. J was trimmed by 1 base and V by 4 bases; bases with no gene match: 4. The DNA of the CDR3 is TGCGCCAGCAGCCCGGGGACTAGCCGCACAGATACGCAGTATTTT. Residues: CASSPGTSRTDTQYF.

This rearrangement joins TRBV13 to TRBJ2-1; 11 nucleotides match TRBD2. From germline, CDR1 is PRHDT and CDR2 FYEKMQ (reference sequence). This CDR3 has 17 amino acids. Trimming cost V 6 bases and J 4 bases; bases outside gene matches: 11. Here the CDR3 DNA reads TGTGCCAGCAGTCCCCCCCCGGGGACTAGCGGATACAATGAGCAGTTCTTC. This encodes CASSPPPGTSGYNEQFF.

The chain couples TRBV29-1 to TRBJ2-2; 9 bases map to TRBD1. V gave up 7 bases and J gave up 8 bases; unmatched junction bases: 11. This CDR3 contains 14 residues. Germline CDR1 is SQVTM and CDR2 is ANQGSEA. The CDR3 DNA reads TGCAGCGCCATGCCGGGACAGGGCTTGGGGGAGCTGTTTTTT. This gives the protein CSAMPGQGLGELFF.

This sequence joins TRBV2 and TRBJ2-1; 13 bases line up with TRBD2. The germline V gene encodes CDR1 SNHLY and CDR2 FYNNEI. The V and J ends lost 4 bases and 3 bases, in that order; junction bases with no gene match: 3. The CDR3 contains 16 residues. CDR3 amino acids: CASSARTSGSYNEQFF. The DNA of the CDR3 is TGTGCCAGCAGTGCTAGGACTAGCGGGAGCTACAATGAGCAGTTCTTC. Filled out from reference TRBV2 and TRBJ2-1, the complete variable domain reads EPEVTQTPSHQVTQMGQEVILRCVPISNHLYFYWYRQILGQKVEFLVSFYNNEISEKSEIFDDQFSVERPDGSNFTLKIRSTKLEDSAMYFCASSARTSGSYNEQFFGPGTRLTVL.

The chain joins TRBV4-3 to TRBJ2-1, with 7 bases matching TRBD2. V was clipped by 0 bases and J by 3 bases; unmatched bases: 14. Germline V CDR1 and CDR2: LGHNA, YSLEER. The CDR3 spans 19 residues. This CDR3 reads CASSQDQRDYSIHYNEQFF. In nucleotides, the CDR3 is TGCGCCAGCAGCCAAGATCAACGGGACTACTCCATTCACTACAATGAGCAGTTCTTC.

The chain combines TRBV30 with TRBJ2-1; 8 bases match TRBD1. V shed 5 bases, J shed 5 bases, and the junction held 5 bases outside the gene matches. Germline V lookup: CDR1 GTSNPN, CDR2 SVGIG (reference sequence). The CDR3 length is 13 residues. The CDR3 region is CAWRQGSNNEQFF. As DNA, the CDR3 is TGTGCCTGGCGACAGGGGAGTAACAATGAGCAGTTCTTC.

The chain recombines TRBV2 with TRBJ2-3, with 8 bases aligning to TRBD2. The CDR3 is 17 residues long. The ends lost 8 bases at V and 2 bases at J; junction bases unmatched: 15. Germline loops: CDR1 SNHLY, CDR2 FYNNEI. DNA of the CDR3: TGTGCCAGCCTAGCTCCTAAGGGACTAGTGGACACAGATACGCAGTATTTT. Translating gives CASLAPKGLVDTDTQYF. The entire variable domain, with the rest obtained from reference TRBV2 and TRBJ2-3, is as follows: EPEVTQTPSHQVTQMGQEVILRCVPISNHLYFYWYRQILGQKVEFLVSFYNNEISEKSEIFDDQFSVERPDGSNFTLKIRSTKLEDSAMYFCASLAPKGLVDTDTQYFGPGTRLTVL.

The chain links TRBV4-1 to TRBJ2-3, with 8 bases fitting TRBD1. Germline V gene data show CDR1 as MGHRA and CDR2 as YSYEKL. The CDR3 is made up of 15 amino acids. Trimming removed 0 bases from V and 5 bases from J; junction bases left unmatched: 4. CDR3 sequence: CASSQEDRAQDTQYF. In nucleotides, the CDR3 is TGCGCCAGCAGCCAAGAGGACAGGGCTCAAGATACGCAGTATTTT.

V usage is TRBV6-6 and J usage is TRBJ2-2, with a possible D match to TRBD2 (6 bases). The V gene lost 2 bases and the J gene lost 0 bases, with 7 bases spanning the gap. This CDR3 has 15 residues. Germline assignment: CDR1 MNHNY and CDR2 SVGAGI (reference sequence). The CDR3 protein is CASSYRGSNTGELFF. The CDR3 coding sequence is TGTGCCAGCAGTTACCGGGGGTCGAACACCGGGGAGCTGTTTTTT.

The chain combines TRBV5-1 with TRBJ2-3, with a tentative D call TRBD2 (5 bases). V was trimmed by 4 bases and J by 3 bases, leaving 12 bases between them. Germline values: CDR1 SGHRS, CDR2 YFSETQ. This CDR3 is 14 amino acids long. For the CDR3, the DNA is TGCGCCAGCAGCCTGGACTCGGAGACAGATACGCAGTATTTT. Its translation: CASSLDSETDTQYF.

CDR3 in DNA: TGCGCCAGCAGCTTGGCTTTTTCTAGCGGGAGTCAAGAGACCCAGTACTTC. Translated, it gives CASSLAFSSGSQETQYF. The J gene is TRBJ2-5, the V gene TRBV5-1; 10 bases are a match to TRBD2. The V segment lost 0 bases and the J segment 2 bases; nucleotides outside the gene matches: 7. The CDR3 extends over 17 amino acids. The germline gives CDR1 SGHRS, CDR2 YFSETQ.

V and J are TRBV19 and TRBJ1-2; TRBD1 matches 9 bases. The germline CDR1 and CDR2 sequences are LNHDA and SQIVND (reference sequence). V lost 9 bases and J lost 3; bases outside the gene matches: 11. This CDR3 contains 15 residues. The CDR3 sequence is CASTGQGMVHYGYTF. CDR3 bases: TGTGCCAGCACCGGACAGGGGATGGTTCACTATGGCTACACCTTC.

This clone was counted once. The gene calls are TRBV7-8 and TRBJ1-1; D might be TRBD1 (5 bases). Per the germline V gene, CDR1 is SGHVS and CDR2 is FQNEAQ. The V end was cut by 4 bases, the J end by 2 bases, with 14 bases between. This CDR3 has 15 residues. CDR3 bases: TGTGCCAGCAGCTCCCTGGATGGGGCCAACACTGAAGCTTTCTTT. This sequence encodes CASSSLDGANTEAFF.

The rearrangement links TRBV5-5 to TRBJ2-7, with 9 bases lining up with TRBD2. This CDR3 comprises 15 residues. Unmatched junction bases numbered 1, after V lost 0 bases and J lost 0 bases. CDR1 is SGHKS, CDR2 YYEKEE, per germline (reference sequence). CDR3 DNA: TGTGCCAGCAGCTTGGTAGCGGGAGACTCCTACGAGCAGTACTTC. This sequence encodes CASSLVAGDSYEQYF. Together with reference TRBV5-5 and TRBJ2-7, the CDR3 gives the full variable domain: DAGVTQSPTHLIKTRGQQVTLRCSPISGHKSVSWYQQVLGQGPQFIFQYYEKEERGRGNFPDRFSARQFPNYSSELNVNALLLGDSALYLCASSLVAGDSYEQYFGPGTRLTVT.

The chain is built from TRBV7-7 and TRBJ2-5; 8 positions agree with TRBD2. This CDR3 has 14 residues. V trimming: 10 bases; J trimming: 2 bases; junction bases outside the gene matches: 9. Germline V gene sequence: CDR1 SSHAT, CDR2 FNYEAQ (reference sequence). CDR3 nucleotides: TGTGCCACCAAGGGACTAGGGGTACAAGAGACCCAGTACTTC. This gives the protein CATKGLGVQETQYF.

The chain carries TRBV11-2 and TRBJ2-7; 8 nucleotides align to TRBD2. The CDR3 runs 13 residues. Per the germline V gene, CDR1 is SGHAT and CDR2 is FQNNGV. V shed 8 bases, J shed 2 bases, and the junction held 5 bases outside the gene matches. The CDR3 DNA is TGTGCCAGCGCTACGGGACTAGCCTACGAGCAGTACTTC. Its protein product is CASATGLAYEQYF.

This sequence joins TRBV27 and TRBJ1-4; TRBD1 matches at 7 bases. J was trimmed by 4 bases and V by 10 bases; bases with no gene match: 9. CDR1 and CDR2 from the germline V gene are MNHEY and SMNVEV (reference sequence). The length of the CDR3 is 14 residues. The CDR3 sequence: CATPRQGGNEKLFF. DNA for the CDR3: TGTGCCACACCACGACAGGGAGGTAATGAAAAACTGTTTTTT.

CDR3 nucleotides: TGCAGCGTTGAAACAGGGGGGGACGGGAGCACAGATACGCAGTATTTT. Translating it yields CSVETGGDGSTDTQYF. The chain links TRBV29-1 to TRBJ2-3; tentatively, D is TRBD1 (8 bases). In germline, CDR1 is SQVTM, CDR2 ANQGSEA. Trimming removed 2 bases from V and 0 bases from J, with 15 bases in between. This CDR3 contains 16 residues.